These T cell receptor beta chains were read from a single sample in a study of T-cell reconstitution after alpha-beta-depleted transplantation in children. TCRdb passed the PCR reads through MiXCR, listing each CDR3 protein once. The data show some 110,000 distinct CDR3 sequences, 10% seen once. Sequencing used PBMCs, obtained before TCRalphabeta/CD19-depleted stem cell transplant. These receptors came from a boy aged 2 to 10 with acute lymphoblastic leukemia, due to receive a stem cell transplant. CDR3s include the opening cysteine and the closing phenylalanine or tryptophan. The order of the fields is D gene, V gene, J gene, clone size, CDR3 protein, CDR3 DNA. The D gene is left open where the match is weak. Not every row has a clone size; where given, it reads once, few, many or a size class.

D gene: -
V gene: TRBV7-9
J gene: TRBJ1-1
clone size: few
CDR3 protein: CASSANHRVITEAFF
CDR3 DNA: TGTGCCAGCAGCGCCAACCACAGGGTGATCACTGAAGCTTTCTTT

D gene: TRBD2
V gene: TRBV11-1
J gene: TRBJ2-1
clone size: -
CDR3 protein: CASSTRTSGRAEISYNEQFF
CDR3 DNA: TGTGCCAGCAGCACCCGGACTAGCGGGAGGGCCGAAATCTCCTACAATGAGCAGTTCTTC

D gene: -
V gene: TRBV11-2
J gene: TRBJ2-1
clone size: -
CDR3 protein: CASSLVGGLYNEQFF
CDR3 DNA: TGTGCCAGCAGCTTAGTGGGCGGACTCTACAATGAGCAGTTCTTC

D gene: -
V gene: TRBV27
J gene: TRBJ2-3
clone size: -
CDR3 protein: CASSLMGLAWGYNTDTQYF
CDR3 DNA: TGTGCCAGCAGTCTTATGGGCCTCGCGTGGGGATACAACACAGATACGCAGTATTTT

D gene: -
V gene: TRBV6-5
J gene: TRBJ2-2
clone size: many
CDR3 protein: CASSFKPGNTGELFF
CDR3 DNA: TGTGCCAGCAGTTTCAAACCTGGAAACACCGGGGAGCTGTTTTTT

D gene: -
V gene: TRBV5-6
J gene: TRBJ1-5
clone size: -
CDR3 protein: CASSLGPSRGQPQHF
CDR3 DNA: TGTGCCAGCAGCTTGGGCCCTTCCCGTGGCCAGCCCCAGCATTTT

D gene: TRBD2
V gene: TRBV5-1
J gene: TRBJ2-1
clone size: few
CDR3 protein: CASSFGLGAPSVYNEQFF
CDR3 DNA: TGCGCCAGCAGCTTCGGACTAGGAGCCCCCTCTGTTTACAATGAGCAGTTCTTC

D gene: -
V gene: TRBV28
J gene: TRBJ1-1
clone size: -
CDR3 protein: CASSFYPGSLTEAFF
CDR3 DNA: TGTGCCAGCAGTTTCTACCCGGGTTCACTCACTGAAGCTTTCTTT

D gene: TRBD1
V gene: TRBV11-2
J gene: TRBJ2-7
clone size: -
CDR3 protein: CASSLEKPHWPGRGLYEQYF
CDR3 DNA: TGTGCCAGCAGCTTAGAGAAACCACATTGGCCGGGCAGGGGGCTTTACGAGCAGTACTTC

D gene: -
V gene: TRBV20-1
J gene: TRBJ2-7
clone size: few
CDR3 protein: CSAGGWGSYEQYF
CDR3 DNA: TGCAGTGCCGGCGGGTGGGGCTCCTACGAGCAGTACTTC

D gene: TRBD1
V gene: TRBV7-9
J gene: TRBJ2-7
clone size: medium-sized
CDR3 protein: CASSVEGHGTGTYEQYF
CDR3 DNA: TGTGCCAGCAGCGTCGAGGGACACGGGACAGGGACCTACGAGCAGTACTTC

D gene: -
V gene: TRBV5-1
J gene: TRBJ2-3
clone size: few
CDR3 protein: CASSPGHRDTQYF
CDR3 DNA: TGCGCCAGCAGCCCAGGACATCGAGATACGCAGTATTTT

D gene: TRBD2
V gene: TRBV28
J gene: TRBJ2-5
clone size: -
CDR3 protein: CASSLSSGGRETQYF
CDR3 DNA: TGTGCCAGCAGTTTATCTTCGGGGGGACGGGAGACCCAGTACTTC

D gene: TRBD2
V gene: TRBV27
J gene: TRBJ2-1
clone size: many
CDR3 protein: CASSLGPPRLAIYNEQFF
CDR3 DNA: TGTGCCAGCAGTTTAGGGCCCCCGAGACTAGCGATCTACAATGAGCAGTTCTTC

D gene: -
V gene: TRBV5-1
J gene: TRBJ2-7
clone size: many
CDR3 protein: CASSLAGYYEQYF
CDR3 DNA: TGCGCCAGCAGCTTGGCCGGGTACTACGAGCAGTACTTC

D gene: TRBD1
V gene: TRBV20-1
J gene: TRBJ2-4
clone size: few
CDR3 protein: CSARATTGLIQYF
CDR3 DNA: TGCAGTGCTAGAGCCACGACAGGGCTAATTCAGTACTTC

D gene: -
V gene: TRBV5-1
J gene: TRBJ2-1
clone size: many
CDR3 protein: CASSLPSTGVNEQFF
CDR3 DNA: TGCGCCAGCAGCTTACCTAGCACGGGGGTAAATGAGCAGTTCTTC

D gene: -
V gene: TRBV9
J gene: TRBJ2-2
clone size: -
CDR3 protein: CASSVSAGELFF
CDR3 DNA: TGTGCCAGCAGCGTATCTGCCGGGGAGCTGTTTTTT

D gene: -
V gene: TRBV12-3/TRBV12-4
J gene: TRBJ2-1
clone size: few
CDR3 protein: CASSLRWSDEQFF
CDR3 DNA: TGTGCCAGCAGTTTACGGTGGTCCGATGAGCAGTTCTTC

D gene: -
V gene: TRBV20-1
J gene: TRBJ2-7
clone size: few
CDR3 protein: CSAGILQGYEQYF
CDR3 DNA: TGCAGTGCTGGGATTCTTCAGGGATACGAGCAGTACTTC

D gene: -
V gene: TRBV29-1
J gene: TRBJ2-1
clone size: few
CDR3 protein: CSASALGGTPYNEQFF
CDR3 DNA: TGCAGCGCCTCCGCGCTAGGGGGAACCCCCTACAATGAGCAGTTCTTC

D gene: TRBD2
V gene: TRBV4-1
J gene: TRBJ2-7
clone size: -
CDR3 protein: CASSLIAGGGPEQYF
CDR3 DNA: TGCGCCAGCAGCCTAATAGCGGGAGGGGGCCCCGAGCAGTACTTC

D gene: -
V gene: TRBV29-1
J gene: TRBJ2-3
clone size: -
CDR3 protein: CSVSGAGNTDTQYF
CDR3 DNA: TGCAGCGTCTCGGGGGCAGGGAACACAGATACGCAGTATTTT

D gene: -
V gene: TRBV28
J gene: TRBJ2-5
clone size: -
CDR3 protein: CASSLYGQGKKETQYF
CDR3 DNA: TGTGCCAGCAGTTTATACGGGCAGGGAAAAAAAGAGACCCAGTACTTC

D gene: -
V gene: TRBV5-1
J gene: TRBJ2-1
clone size: -
CDR3 protein: CASSPTARTTVEQFF
CDR3 DNA: TGCGCCAGCAGCCCGACGGCGCGAACAACGGTGGAGCAGTTCTTC

D gene: TRBD2
V gene: TRBV29-1
J gene: TRBJ2-1
clone size: -
CDR3 protein: CSVESTGLVGEQFF
CDR3 DNA: TGCAGCGTTGAGTCGACGGGACTAGTAGGTGAGCAGTTCTTC

D gene: -
V gene: TRBV3-1
J gene: TRBJ1-1
clone size: -
CDR3 protein: CASSQGLTEAFF
CDR3 DNA: TGTGCCAGCAGCCAAGGGCTCACGGAAGCTTTCTTT

D gene: -
V gene: TRBV20-1
J gene: TRBJ2-7
clone size: many
CDR3 protein: CSARGGEYYEQYF
CDR3 DNA: TGCAGTGCTAGAGGGGGGGAGTACTACGAGCAGTACTTC

D gene: -
V gene: TRBV5-5
J gene: TRBJ2-5
clone size: many
CDR3 protein: CASSLGLSVGETQYF
CDR3 DNA: TGTGCCAGCAGCTTGGGGCTATCGGTGGGAGAGACCCAGTACTTC

D gene: -
V gene: TRBV4-2
J gene: TRBJ2-3
clone size: -
CDR3 protein: CASSQVDGTDTQYF
CDR3 DNA: TGTGCCAGCAGCCAAGTAGACGGCACAGATACGCAGTATTTT

D gene: -
V gene: TRBV11-2
J gene: TRBJ2-5
clone size: many
CDR3 protein: CASSLFMVETQYF
CDR3 DNA: TGTGCCAGCAGCCTATTTATGGTGGAGACCCAGTACTTC

D gene: -
V gene: TRBV5-1
J gene: TRBJ1-1
clone size: many
CDR3 protein: CASSLEGVNTEAFF
CDR3 DNA: TGCGCCAGCAGCTTGGAAGGAGTGAACACTGAAGCTTTCTTT

D gene: -
V gene: TRBV6-1
J gene: TRBJ1-2
clone size: few
CDR3 protein: CASILNGGTPERGYTF
CDR3 DNA: TGTGCCAGCATCCTAAACGGCGGGACTCCCGAGAGGGGCTACACCTTC

D gene: -
V gene: TRBV20-1
J gene: TRBJ2-1
clone size: many
CDR3 protein: CSADYSRDEQFF
CDR3 DNA: TGCAGTGCAGACTACTCCCGGGATGAGCAGTTCTTC

D gene: TRBD2
V gene: TRBV5-5
J gene: TRBJ2-7
clone size: few
CDR3 protein: CASSLQASGTYEQYF
CDR3 DNA: TGTGCCAGCAGCTTGCAGGCTAGCGGGACCTACGAGCAGTACTTC

D gene: -
V gene: TRBV12-3/TRBV12-4
J gene: TRBJ1-5
clone size: -
CDR3 protein: CASSRGGNQPQHF
CDR3 DNA: TGTGCCAGCAGTCGGGGGGGGAACCAGCCCCAGCATTTT

D gene: -
V gene: TRBV28
J gene: TRBJ1-5
clone size: -
CDR3 protein: CASSLRQNSNQPQHF
CDR3 DNA: TGTGCCAGCAGTTTAAGGCAGAATAGCAATCAGCCCCAGCATTTT

D gene: -
V gene: TRBV20-1
J gene: TRBJ2-7
clone size: many
CDR3 protein: CSASPEVSASYEQYF
CDR3 DNA: TGCAGTGCTAGCCCGGAGGTCAGCGCATCCTACGAGCAGTACTTC

D gene: TRBD2
V gene: TRBV20-1
J gene: TRBJ2-7
clone size: -
CDR3 protein: CSASRASGITYEQYF
CDR3 DNA: TGCAGTGCTAGCCGTGCTAGCGGGATCACCTACGAGCAGTACTTC

D gene: TRBD2
V gene: TRBV5-1
J gene: TRBJ2-1
clone size: few
CDR3 protein: CASSFLTSGGPGDEQFF
CDR3 DNA: TGCGCCAGCAGCTTCCTTACTAGCGGGGGGCCGGGAGATGAGCAGTTCTTC

D gene: -
V gene: TRBV20-1
J gene: TRBJ1-5
clone size: -
CDR3 protein: CSAPAGGGGNQPQHF
CDR3 DNA: TGCAGTGCTCCGGCCGGGGGAGGCGGCAATCAGCCCCAGCATTTT

D gene: -
V gene: TRBV5-1
J gene: TRBJ2-5
clone size: -
CDR3 protein: CASSLSLNEETQYF
CDR3 DNA: TGCGCCAGCAGCTTGAGTTTAAACGAAGAGACCCAGTACTTC

D gene: -
V gene: TRBV2
J gene: TRBJ1-4
clone size: many
CDR3 protein: CASSEGRSNEKLFF
CDR3 DNA: TGTGCCAGCAGTGAAGGCAGGTCTAATGAAAAACTGTTTTTT

D gene: TRBD2
V gene: TRBV5-1
J gene: TRBJ2-1
clone size: few
CDR3 protein: CASSSTGTSGRNEQFF
CDR3 DNA: TGCGCCAGCAGCTCTACCGGGACTAGCGGGAGAAATGAGCAGTTCTTC

D gene: -
V gene: TRBV4-2
J gene: TRBJ2-7
clone size: many
CDR3 protein: CASSHPSYDGPTYEQYF
CDR3 DNA: TGTGCCAGCAGCCATCCGTCCTATGACGGACCGACCTACGAGCAGTACTTC

D gene: -
V gene: TRBV5-5
J gene: TRBJ2-7
clone size: few
CDR3 protein: CASSLNYYEQYF
CDR3 DNA: TGTGCCAGCAGCCTGAATTATTACGAGCAGTACTTC

D gene: -
V gene: TRBV27
J gene: TRBJ2-7
clone size: many
CDR3 protein: CASSLWSGARSYEQYF
CDR3 DNA: TGTGCCAGCAGTTTATGGTCGGGTGCCCGCTCCTACGAGCAGTACTTC

D gene: -
V gene: TRBV4-1
J gene: TRBJ2-2
clone size: -
CDR3 protein: CASSPDGELFF
CDR3 DNA: TGCGCCAGCAGCCCAGACGGGGAGCTGTTTTTT

D gene: -
V gene: TRBV29-1
J gene: TRBJ2-1
clone size: few
CDR3 protein: CSVEVQHNEQFF
CDR3 DNA: TGCAGCGTTGAGGTCCAGCACAATGAGCAGTTCTTC

D gene: -
V gene: TRBV27
J gene: TRBJ2-3
clone size: many
CDR3 protein: CASSGLSTDTQYF
CDR3 DNA: TGTGCCAGCAGTGGCCTGAGCACAGATACGCAGTATTTT

D gene: -
V gene: TRBV6-1
J gene: TRBJ1-1
clone size: -
CDR3 protein: CASSRVWDTEAFF
CDR3 DNA: TGTGCCAGCAGTAGGGTTTGGGACACTGAAGCTTTCTTT

D gene: -
V gene: TRBV9
J gene: TRBJ1-3
clone size: few
CDR3 protein: CASSVYSGNTIYF
CDR3 DNA: TGTGCCAGCAGCGTATATTCTGGAAACACCATATATTTT

D gene: -
V gene: TRBV7-9
J gene: TRBJ2-1
clone size: -
CDR3 protein: CASRERKDEQFF
CDR3 DNA: TGTGCCAGCAGGGAGAGGAAGGATGAGCAGTTCTTC

D gene: TRBD1
V gene: TRBV28
J gene: TRBJ1-5
clone size: -
CDR3 protein: CASRNTGVINQPQHF
CDR3 DNA: TGTGCCAGCAGGAACACAGGGGTAATCAATCAGCCCCAGCATTTT

D gene: -
V gene: TRBV2
J gene: TRBJ2-2
clone size: -
CDR3 protein: CASRLEGLAGELFF
CDR3 DNA: TGTGCCAGCAGGCTCGAGGGGCTGGCCGGGGAGCTGTTTTTT